A selection of T cell receptor beta chains follows, all from one sample in a study of shared clonotypes between healthy human individuals. The protocol was immunoSEQ multiplex PCR, while the TCRdb copy is restricted to in-frame clones and leaves out a portion. The sample lists a few million clones, 85% to 95% occurring once. The sample consisted of naive CD4+ T cells from PBMCs. All receptors come from a man between 18 and 29 years old in good health. Some clones in this sample may be carry-over from other donors' samples. CDR3s include the opening cysteine and the closing phenylalanine or tryptophan. Each record gives: D gene, clone size, V gene, J gene, CDR3 protein, CDR3 DNA. A D gene is named only where the DNA matches it firmly. Not all rows give a size; the values are once, few, many and, for expanded clones, a class.

TRBD2	NA	TRBV2	TRBJ2-3	CASRPGTSGYTDTQYF	TGTGCCAGCAGGCCCGGGACTAGCGGATACACAGATACGCAGTATTTT
TRBD1	few	TRBV2	TRBJ1-5	CASSGTGGYQPQHF	TGTGCCAGCAGTGGGACAGGGGGATACCAGCCCCAGCATTTT
NA	NA	TRBV11-2	TRBJ1-1	CASSSRTHLNTEAFF	TGTGCCAGCAGCTCAAGGACCCACCTGAACACTGAAGCTTTCTTT
TRBD1	NA	TRBV7-8	TRBJ2-7	CASSLTGQGLTGSYEQYF	TGTGCCAGCAGCTTAACGGGACAGGGCCTGACGGGTTCCTACGAGCAGTACTTC
NA	NA	TRBV12-2	TRBJ2-1	CASRLGSGSTYNEQFF	TGTGCAAGTCGCTTAGGCAGCGGGAGCACCTACAATGAGCAGTTCTTC
NA	NA	TRBV6-5	TRBJ2-7	CASSYLSRESEQYF	TGTGCCAGCAGTTACCTTTCCAGGGAAAGCGAGCAGTACTTC
NA	NA	TRBV5-8	TRBJ1-5	CASSPMRNQPQHF	TGTGCCAGCAGCCCCATGAGGAATCAGCCCCAGCATTTT
NA	once	TRBV9	TRBJ2-2	CASTTLGSPNTGELFF	TGTGCCAGCACCACTTTGGGGTCTCCGAACACCGGGGAGCTGTTTTTT
NA	few	TRBV2	TRBJ2-7	CASSPLDASYEQYF	TGTGCCAGCAGTCCGCTCGATGCTTCATACGAGCAGTACTTC
NA	NA	TRBV27	TRBJ2-1	CASSLPGGYNEQFF	TGTGCCAGCAGCCTCCCAGGGGGGTACAATGAGCAGTTCTTC
NA	NA	TRBV4-2	TRBJ2-2	CASSHSRALGLSPTGELFF	TGTGCCAGCAGCCACTCACGAGCCCTTGGCCTATCGCCCACCGGGGAGCTGTTTTTT
NA	NA	TRBV7-9	TRBJ2-2	CASSPDQANTGELFF	TGTGCCAGCAGCCCGGACCAGGCGAATACCGGGGAGCTGTTTTTT
NA	NA	TRBV5-1	TRBJ1-1	CASRIDQNTEAFF	TGCGCCAGCAGAATTGATCAGAACACTGAAGCTTTCTTT
NA	NA	TRBV19	TRBJ1-4	CASRSDNEKLFF	TGTGCCAGTAGAAGCGATAATGAAAAACTGTTTTTT
NA	NA	TRBV28	TRBJ2-3	CASSLKWFSTDTQYF	TGTGCCAGCAGTTTAAAGTGGTTCAGCACAGATACGCAGTATTTT
NA	NA	TRBV9	TRBJ2-2	CASSVALNTGELFF	TGTGCCAGCAGCGTAGCACTGAACACCGGGGAGCTGTTTTTT
TRBD2	NA	TRBV2	TRBJ2-7	CASSVLAGVAEQYF	TGTGCCAGCAGTGTCCTAGCGGGAGTTGCCGAGCAGTACTTC
TRBD1	NA	TRBV7-9	TRBJ1-4	CASSRHSGTGWEKLFF	TGTGCCAGCAGCCGGCACTCCGGGACAGGGTGGGAAAAACTGTTTTTT
NA	NA	TRBV5-4	TRBJ1-4	CASSLAKGGIATNEKLFF	TGTGCCAGCAGCTTGGCCAAGGGGGGCATTGCAACTAATGAAAAACTGTTTTTT
NA	NA	TRBV28	TRBJ1-2	CASSPWTDTRFNYGYTF	TGTGCCAGCAGTCCCTGGACAGATACACGATTTAACTATGGCTACACCTTC
TRBD2	NA	TRBV7-9	TRBJ2-3	CASSGLAGAADTQYF	TGTGCCAGCAGCGGACTAGCGGGAGCCGCAGATACGCAGTATTTT
TRBD1	NA	TRBV4-3	TRBJ2-2	CASSRGTGGNTGELFF	TGCGCCAGCAGCAGGGGGACAGGGGGGAACACCGGGGAGCTGTTTTTT
TRBD1	NA	TRBV9	TRBJ1-1	CASSEGTGGGGTEAFF	TGTGCCAGCAGCGAGGGGACAGGGGGCGGCGGCACTGAAGCTTTCTTT
NA	NA	TRBV28	TRBJ1-5	CASSNHPPRGQPQHF	TGTGCCAGCAGTAACCACCCACCCCGAGGTCAGCCCCAGCATTTT
NA	NA	TRBV7-6	TRBJ1-1	CASSFSGVGTEAFF	TGTGCCAGCAGCTTTTCAGGGGTGGGAACTGAAGCTTTCTTT
NA	NA	TRBV7-9	TRBJ2-3	CASSLADPLYEYF	TGTGCCAGCAGCTTAGCAGACCCCTTGTATGAGTATTTT
NA	NA	TRBV7-2	TRBJ2-2	CASSLVSTGELFF	TGTGCCAGCAGCTTAGTTTCCACCGGGGAGCTGTTTTTT
TRBD2	NA	TRBV11-3	TRBJ2-3	CASSLSGREDTQYF	TGTGCCAGCAGCTTGAGCGGGAGAGAAGATACGCAGTATTTT
NA	NA	TRBV6-4	TRBJ1-2	CASSPRGSTYGYTF	TGTGCCAGCAGCCCCCGAGGCAGTACCTATGGCTACACCTTC
TRBD2	NA	TRBV5-1	TRBJ2-5	CASSLGVAGLQETQYF	TGCGCCAGCAGCTTGGGAGTAGCGGGGCTCCAAGAGACCCAGTACTTC
TRBD2	NA	TRBV9	TRBJ2-1	CASSVAASGSTYNEQFF	TGTGCCAGCAGCGTAGCCGCTAGCGGGAGTACGTACAATGAGCAGTTCTTC
NA	NA	TRBV30	TRBJ1-5	CAWSTRDDQPQHF	TGTGCCTGGAGTACCAGGGATGATCAGCCCCAGCATTTT
NA	NA	TRBV6-1	TRBJ2-7	CASSGTVYEQYF	TGTGCCAGCAGTGGGACAGTATACGAGCAGTACTTC
NA	NA	TRBV5-5	TRBJ2-7	CASSLSNRDYGYF	TGTGCCAGCAGCTTGAGTAACAGGGATTATGGGTACTTC
NA	NA	TRBV27	TRBJ1-1	CASSSLMKGHVGTEAFF	TGTGCCAGCAGTTCCCTTATGAAGGGCCATGTAGGCACTGAAGCTTTCTTT
NA	NA	TRBV6-5	TRBJ1-5	CASSYSRNQPQHF	TGTGCCAGCAGTTACTCCCGCAATCAGCCCCAGCATTTT
TRBD2	NA	TRBV5-1	TRBJ2-5	CASSLETAAGDETQYF	TGCGCCAGCAGCTTGGAAACAGCGGCGGGGGACGAGACCCAGTACTTC
NA	NA	TRBV30	TRBJ1-4	CAWSVPPGTNEKLFF	TGTGCCTGGAGTGTACCCCCAGGGACAAATGAAAAACTGTTTTTT
TRBD1	NA	TRBV30	TRBJ2-3	CAWSVTGEFDTQYF	TGTGCCTGGAGTGTAACAGGGGAATTTGATACGCAGTATTTT
NA	NA	TRBV2	TRBJ1-2	CASHRSFPEVGYTF	TGTGCCAGCCACAGGAGCTTCCCGGAGGTTGGCTACACCTTC
TRBD2	once	TRBV10-3	TRBJ2-3	CAIRKGTSDTDTQYF	TGTGCCATCAGGAAGGGGACTAGCGACACAGATACGCAGTATTTT
TRBD1	NA	TRBV4-1	TRBJ2-5	CASSPKGQGPRGKETQYF	TGCGCCAGCAGCCCGAAGGGACAGGGACCGAGGGGAAAAGAGACCCAGTACTTC
NA	once	TRBV28	TRBJ2-4	CASSLREGGIQYF	TGTGCCAGCAGTTTAAGAGAAGGAGGCATTCAGTACTTC
TRBD1	NA	TRBV29-1	TRBJ1-5	CSVATGTGPNQPQHF	TGCAGCGTAGCTACCGGGACAGGGCCGAACCAGCCCCAGCATTTT
TRBD2	NA	TRBV18	TRBJ2-3	CASSPIILAGRPDTQYF	TGTGCCAGCTCACCAATCATTCTAGCGGGAAGGCCAGATACGCAGTATTTT
NA	NA	TRBV30	TRBJ1-2	CAWITGLYGYTF	TGTGCCTGGATCACCGGTTTGTATGGCTACACCTTC
NA	NA	TRBV6-5	TRBJ2-7	CASSYVHPRGTYEQYF	TGTGCCAGCAGTTACGTTCACCCCAGGGGAACCTACGAGCAGTACTTC